The 26 T cell receptor beta chains in this list originate from one sample, sequenced in a study of blood T cell repertoires in COVID-19. Measured with immunoSEQ multiplex PCR; TCRdb has only the in-frame clones, and not every one. The sample shows about 70,000 clones, around 85% of them seen only once. The sequencing input was peripheral blood. The receptors shown here come from a man aged 35 to 55 with COVID-19, enrolled during active disease.

The genes are TRBV19 and TRBJ1-6, with TRBD1 matching 8 bases. The CDR3 loop spans 13 amino acids. Germline V lookup: CDR1 LNHDA, CDR2 SQIVND (reference sequence). Losses at the gene ends were 9 bases for V and 5 bases for J; bases not matched to a gene: 3. CDR3 protein: CASKGQDNSPLHF. The CDR3 region has the DNA TGTGCCAGCAAGGGACAGGATAATTCACCCCTCCACTTT.

The genes are TRBV27 and TRBJ1-2, with 9 bases identical to TRBD1. J lost 4 bases, V lost 2 bases, and 5 bases had no gene match. The CDR3 contains 15 residues. Germline V lookup: CDR1 MNHEY, CDR2 SMNVEV (reference sequence). CDR3 sequence reads: CASSLEGTGRYGYTF. DNA for the CDR3: TGTGCCAGCAGTTTAGAAGGGACAGGGCGCTATGGCTACACCTTC.

This chain connects TRBV7-6 to TRBJ1-5; TRBD1 aligns across 7 bases. Germline V gives CDR1 SGHVS, CDR2 FNYEAQ. This CDR3 is built from 15 residues. With V trimmed by 1 base and J by 6 bases, 6 bases remained unmatched. CDR3 residues: CASSLETGQAQPQHF. The CDR3 region has the DNA TGTGCCAGCAGCTTAGAGACAGGGCAGGCTCAGCCCCAGCATTTT. Based on the CDR3 plus reference TRBV7-6 and TRBJ1-5, the full variable domain is GAGVSQSPRYKVTKRGQDVALRCDPISGHVSLYWYRQALGQGPEFLTYFNYEAQQDKSGLPNDRFSAERPEGSISTLTIQRTEQRDSAMYRCASSLETGQAQPQHFGDGTRLSIL.

The chain joins TRBV2 to TRBJ2-1, with D possibly matching TRBD2 (6 bases). Trimming took off 7 bases at V and 9 bases at J, with 19 bases between the two ends. This CDR3 comprises 14 residues. Germline lookup yields CDR1 SNHLY and CDR2 FYNNEI. The CDR3 DNA sequence: TGTGCCAGCACCTTGACTTGGGGGGATAGTGAGCAGTTCTTC. This encodes CASTLTWGDSEQFF. Full variable domain (outside the CDR3, taken from reference TRBV2 and TRBJ2-1): EPEVTQTPSHQVTQMGQEVILRCVPISNHLYFYWYRQILGQKVEFLVSFYNNEISEKSEIFDDQFSVERPDGSNFTLKIRSTKLEDSAMYFCASTLTWGDSEQFFGPGTRLTVL.

The gene calls are TRBV10-3 and TRBJ1-4, with TRBD1 identical over 9 bases. Trimming at V came to 2 bases and at J to 6 bases, leaving 1 base not matched to a gene. Germline CDR1 is ENHRY and CDR2 is SYGVKD. This CDR3 is 14 amino acids long. The CDR3 sequence: CAISETGGDEKLFF. CDR3 bases: TGTGCCATCAGTGAGACAGGGGGCGATGAAAAACTGTTTTTT.

In nucleotides, the CDR3 is TGTGCCAGCAGCTTAAGCCTAGTCGAGCAGTACTTC. Translation gives CASSLSLVEQYF. J is TRBJ2-7 and V is TRBV5-6; D gene uncertain. Trimming took 2 bases from V and 6 from J, leaving 9 bases between them. CDR1 SGHDT and CDR2 YYEEEE come from the germline V gene. The CDR3 runs to 12 residues.

The chain combines TRBV20-1 with TRBJ2-5, with 9 bases that match TRBD2. This CDR3 has 17 amino acids. In germline, CDR1 is DFQATT, CDR2 SNEGSKA (reference sequence). Losses at the gene ends were 3 bases for V and 4 bases for J; bases not matched to a gene: 15. CDR3 region: CSASRLAGPNPGETQYF. The CDR3 DNA reads as TGCAGTGCTAGTAGGCTAGCGGGGCCCAATCCGGGAGAGACCCAGTACTTC.

This chain links TRBV6-1 with TRBJ1-2; possible D gene TRBD1, 5 bases. This CDR3 has 17 residues. The V end was cut by 3 bases, the J end by 2 bases, with 19 bases between. Germline CDR1 MNHNS, CDR2 SASEGT. Here the CDR3 DNA reads TGTGCCAGCAGTGACCCGCGCCTGGCAGGGTCCAACTATGGCTACACCTTC. Protein: CASSDPRLAGSNYGYTF.

The chain is built from TRBV9 and TRBJ1-6; D gene unclear. The germline gives CDR1 SGDLS, CDR2 YYNGEE. The CDR3 has 17 amino acids. The ends were cut back, 0 bases at V and 10 bases at J, with 20 bases in the middle. CDR3 in DNA: TGTGCCAGCAGCGTAGAGGCGACCACCCGCCGCGGATCACCCCTCCACTTT. Translation gives CASSVEATTRRGSPLHF.

The gene calls are TRBV2 and TRBJ2-7; 8 positions agree with TRBD1. J was trimmed by 5 bases and V by 10 bases; bases with no gene match: 13. This CDR3 is 14 amino acids long. CDR1 SNHLY and CDR2 FYNNEI come from the germline V gene. The CDR3 coding sequence is TGTGCCACCGCACCTGGACAGGGTCTCGACGAGCAGTACTTC. This codes for CATAPGQGLDEQYF.

This clone was seen a single time. The chain has TRBV5-1 and TRBJ2-3; 10 bases map to TRBD1. Germline V CDR1 and CDR2: SGHRS, YFSETQ. V shed 4 bases and J 3 bases; nucleotides not matched to a gene: 2. This CDR3 spans 14 amino acids. CDR3 nucleotides: TGCGCCAGCAGCCGGGGACAGGGGACAGATACGCAGTATTTT. Its translation: CASSRGQGTDTQYF.

The chain joins TRBV20-1 to TRBJ1-5, with a possible D match to TRBD1 (6 bases). The CDR3 contains 15 residues. CDR1 and CDR2 (germline): DFQATT, SNEGSKA (reference sequence). V was trimmed by 3 bases and J by 0 bases, leaving 12 bases between them. The CDR3 loop reads CSASNREYSNQPQHF. In DNA form, the CDR3 reads TGCAGTGCTAGTAACAGGGAGTATAGCAATCAGCCCCAGCATTTT.

The chain joins TRBV28 to TRBJ2-3; TRBD1 matches 11 bases. The CDR3 is made up of 17 amino acids. V shed 3 bases, J shed 2 bases, and the junction held 7 bases outside the gene matches. CDR1 and CDR2 from the germline V gene are MDHEN and SYDVKM. CDR3 sequence: CASSFSGQGASTDTQYF. CDR3 sequence (DNA): TGTGCCAGCAGTTTCAGTGGACAGGGGGCGTCCACAGATACGCAGTATTTT. The full variable domain, in which reference TRBV28 and TRBJ2-3 provide the parts outside the CDR3, is DVKVTQSSRYLVKRTGEKVFLECVQDMDHENMFWYRQDPGLGLRLIYFSYDVKMKEKGDIPEGYSVSREKKERFSLILESASTNQTSMYLCASSFSGQGASTDTQYFGPGTRLTVL.

V and J are TRBV4-1 and TRBJ1-5; D gene unclear. The CDR3 contains 15 residues. V was clipped by 3 bases and J by 2 bases, with 11 bases between them. Germline values: CDR1 MGHRA, CDR2 YSYEKL. This CDR3 is CASSHPGRGNQPQHF. DNA of the CDR3: TGCGCCAGCAGCCACCCCGGGCGGGGCAATCAGCCCCAGCATTTT.

The chain has TRBV4-2 and TRBJ2-1; 10 bases fit TRBD2. Per germline, CDR1 LGHNA and CDR2 YNFKEQ. The CDR3 runs 19 residues. Trimming cost V 1 base and J 2 bases; bases outside gene matches: 11. CDR3 loop: CASSQGASGGAMTYNEQFF. The DNA of the CDR3 is TGTGCCAGCAGCCAAGGGGCGAGCGGGGGGGCCATGACCTACAATGAGCAGTTCTTC.

The table lists this clone with a few counts. The chain employs TRBV2 and TRBJ2-7, with D maybe TRBD1 (6 bases). Germline CDR1 is SNHLY and CDR2 is FYNNEI. There are 14 residues in the CDR3. The V and J ends lost 4 bases and 2 bases respectively, with 12 bases between them. CDR3 sequence (DNA): TGTGCCAGCAGTGGCGGACAGATCCCCTACGAGCAGTACTTC. This translates into CASSGGQIPYEQYF.

This rearrangement joins TRBV19 to TRBJ1-5; 7 bases line up with TRBD1. The CDR3 has 14 residues. CDR1 is LNHDA and CDR2 is SQIVND in the germline V gene (reference sequence). V gave up 4 bases and J gave up 4 bases; unmatched junction bases: 4. Written as DNA, the CDR3 is TGTGCCAGTAGTAAAGGGGGCGGAAATCAGCCCCAGCATTTT. This gives the protein CASSKGGGNQPQHF.

This chain joins TRBV10-2 and TRBJ1-5; possibly TRBD1 for D (6 bases). Germline assignment: CDR1 WSHSY and CDR2 SAAADI. This CDR3 is built from 15 residues. Between the trimmed V and J ends, which lost 0 bases and 1 base, there was a span of 7 bases. In nucleotides, the CDR3 is TGCGCCAGCAGTGAGTCCCAGGGGAGCAATCAGCCCCAGCATTTT. The encoded protein is CASSESQGSNQPQHF.

The V and J genes are TRBV2 and TRBJ2-2; weak D call: TRBD2 (6 bases). The CDR3 spans 14 residues. Germline V gives CDR1 SNHLY, CDR2 FYNNEI. Trimming took off 2 bases at V and 5 bases at J, with 9 bases between the two ends. CDR3 loop: CASSEMGLTGELFF. CDR3 bases: TGTGCCAGCAGTGAAATGGGACTGACCGGGGAGCTGTTTTTT. The entire variable domain, with the rest obtained from reference TRBV2 and TRBJ2-2, is as follows: EPEVTQTPSHQVTQMGQEVILRCVPISNHLYFYWYRQILGQKVEFLVSFYNNEISEKSEIFDDQFSVERPDGSNFTLKIRSTKLEDSAMYFCASSEMGLTGELFFGEGSRLTVL.

The chain recombines TRBV19 with TRBJ2-4; possible D gene TRBD2, 5 bases. CDR3 size: 14 residues. The V and J ends lost 3 bases and 3 bases respectively, with 9 bases between them. Germline-derived CDR1 and CDR2 are LNHDA and SQIVND (reference sequence). In DNA form, the CDR3 reads TGTGCCAGTAGTATGGTGGCGGGCAAAAACATTCAGTACTTC. Its translation is CASSMVAGKNIQYF.

This sequence joins TRBV4-2 and TRBJ2-2, with a possible D match to TRBD2 (6 bases). This CDR3 spans 15 amino acids. The V and J ends lost 4 bases and 0 bases respectively, with 9 bases between them. Per the germline V gene, CDR1 is LGHNA and CDR2 is YNFKEQ. DNA for the CDR3: TGTGCCAGCAGCCGTCGGGGGACGAACACCGGGGAGCTGTTTTTT. As protein: CASSRRGTNTGELFF.

V gene TRBV28 combines with J gene TRBJ1-6, with D tentatively TRBD1 (6 bases). Looked up from germline, CDR1 is MDHEN and CDR2 is SYDVKM. V was cut by 6 bases and J by 6 bases, with 12 bases left in between. The CDR3 covers 14 residues. The CDR3 is CASSETGRNSPLHF. The CDR3 nucleotides read TGTGCCAGCAGCGAAACAGGGCGTAATTCACCCCTCCACTTT.

Only one count was recorded for this clone. The rearrangement links TRBV7-6 to TRBJ1-4, with D possibly matching TRBD1 (5 bases). The CDR3 sequence is 15 residues long. Germline V gene sequence: CDR1 SGHVS, CDR2 FNYEAQ. The V and J ends lost 1 base and 4 bases respectively, with 10 bases between them. Here the CDR3 reads CASSLETAFNEKLFF. DNA for the CDR3: TGTGCCAGCAGCTTAGAGACAGCTTTTAATGAAAAACTGTTTTTT.

This chain uses TRBV10-3 with TRBJ2-1; D is undetermined. Looked up from germline, CDR1 is ENHRY and CDR2 is SYGVKD. The V and J ends lost 6 bases and 1 base respectively, with 7 bases between them. The CDR3 length is 13 residues. This chain's CDR3 is CAIRSGSYNEQFF. CDR3 bases: TGTGCCATCAGATCGGGTTCCTACAATGAGCAGTTCTTC.

The rearrangement uses TRBV7-2 and TRBJ1-1; 7 nucleotides match TRBD1. The CDR3 has 15 amino acids. V lost 1 base to trimming and J lost 4 bases; unmatched junction nucleotides: 6. Germline-derived CDR1 and CDR2 are SGHTA and FQGNSA. The CDR3 sequence: CASSLVKGAPTEAFF. DNA of the CDR3: TGTGCCAGCAGCTTAGTAAAGGGGGCGCCCACTGAAGCTTTCTTT.

The chain carries TRBV18 and TRBJ1-1, with D possibly being TRBD1 (6 bases). Germline CDR1 and CDR2: KGHSH and LQKENI. The CDR3 runs 15 residues. Between the trimmed V and J ends, which lost 1 base and 4 bases, there was a span of 13 bases. The CDR3 DNA reads as TGTGCCAGCTCACCACGGGGGGGAGGGGGCACTGAAGCTTTCTTT. As protein: CASSPRGGGGTEAFF. The complete variable domain, with remaining parts taken from reference TRBV18 and TRBJ1-1, reads NAGVMQNPRHLVRRRGQEARLRCSPMKGHSHVYWYRQLPEEGLKFMVYLQKENIIDESGMPKERFSAEFPKEGPSILRIQQVVRGDSAAYFCASSPRGGGGTEAFFGQGTRLTVV.